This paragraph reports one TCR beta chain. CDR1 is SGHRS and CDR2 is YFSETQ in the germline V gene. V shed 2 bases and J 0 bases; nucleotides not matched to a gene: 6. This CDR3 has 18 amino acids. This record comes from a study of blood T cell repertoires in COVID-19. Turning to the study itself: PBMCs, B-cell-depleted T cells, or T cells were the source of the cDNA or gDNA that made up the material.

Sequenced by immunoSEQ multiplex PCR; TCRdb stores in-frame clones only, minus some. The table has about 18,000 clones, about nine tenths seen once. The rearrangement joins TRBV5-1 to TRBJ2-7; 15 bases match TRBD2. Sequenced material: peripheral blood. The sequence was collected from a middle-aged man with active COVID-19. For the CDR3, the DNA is TGCGCCAGCAGCTTCCCAGGGACTAGCGGGAGGCCCTCCTACGAGCAGTACTTC. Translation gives CASSFPGTSGRPSYEQYF.